Shown below are 13 T cell receptor beta chains from a single sample sequenced in a study of blood T cell repertoires in COVID-19. Repertoires were generated with immunoSEQ multiplex PCR, while TCRdb's copy carries only in-frame clones and drops some. The table records 300,000 to 350,000 clones, roughly 90% of them present only once. The sequencing sample was made of peripheral blood. The receptors originated from a woman aged 40 to 49 with COVID-19, enrolled during active disease.

In its sample, this clone was seen a few times. This chain connects TRBV2 to TRBJ2-5; weak D call: TRBD2 (5 bases). This CDR3 comprises 12 residues. Germline V gene sequence: CDR1 SNHLY, CDR2 FYNNEI. V dropped 6 bases and J dropped 5 bases, with 10 bases sitting between them. The CDR3: CASRLGKETQYF. Written as DNA, the CDR3 is TGTGCCAGCAGACTAGGGAAGGAGACCCAGTACTTC. Drawing the rest from reference TRBV2 and TRBJ2-5, the complete variable domain is EPEVTQTPSHQVTQMGQEVILRCVPISNHLYFYWYRQILGQKVEFLVSFYNNEISEKSEIFDDQFSVERPDGSNFTLKIRSTKLEDSAMYFCASRLGKETQYFGPGTRLLVL.

The chain has TRBV2 and TRBJ1-2; 8 nucleotides line up with TRBD1. Germline V gives CDR1 SNHLY, CDR2 FYNNEI. Trimming removed 6 bases from V and 14 bases from J; junction bases left unmatched: 14. The CDR3 sequence is 13 residues long. The CDR3 region is CASSQETQGALTF. DNA for the CDR3: TGTGCCAGCAGCCAAGAGACTCAGGGGGCCTTGACCTTC.

The rearrangement uses TRBV28 and TRBJ2-7; D might be TRBD2 (5 bases). There are 15 residues in the CDR3. The germline CDR1 and CDR2 sequences are MDHEN and SYDVKM. With 5 bases removed from V and 4 bases from J, the gap between germline ends came to 18 bases. The CDR3 DNA sequence: TGTGCCAGCAGTCCCGGACTCATGTTTGGGTACGAGCAGTACTTC. It yields the protein CASSPGLMFGYEQYF.

The chain is built from TRBV20-1 and TRBJ2-3; D gene ambiguous. Trimming took off 6 bases at V and 8 bases at J, with 12 bases between the two ends. CDR3 length: 11 residues. CDR1 and CDR2 from the germline V gene are DFQATT and SNEGSKA (reference sequence). CDR3 in amino acids: CSAEEGGTQYF. The CDR3, as DNA: TGCAGTGCAGAGGAAGGTGGTACGCAGTATTTT.

The chain employs TRBV19 and TRBJ1-2; possible D gene TRBD1, 6 bases. The CDR3 totals 15 residues. Germline V gene lookup returns CDR1 LNHDA and CDR2 SQIVND (reference sequence). Trimming took off 7 bases at V and 3 bases at J, with 18 bases between the two ends. CDR3 residues: CASTSEGGQDYGYTF. CDR3 nucleotide sequence: TGTGCCAGTACCTCCGAGGGGGGGCAGGACTATGGCTACACCTTC.

The V and J genes are TRBV5-6 and TRBJ1-1; 7 bases are a match to TRBD1. Germline CDR1 and CDR2: SGHDT and YYEEEE. The length of the CDR3 is 11 residues. Trimming removed 4 bases from V and 11 bases from J; junction bases left unmatched: 5. Here the CDR3 reads CASSNDRVAFF. CDR3 nucleotides: TGTGCCAGCAGCAACGACAGGGTCGCTTTCTTT.

The CDR3 spells CASSGGGTGETEAFF. The CDR3 nucleotides read TGTGCCAGCAGTGGGGGAGGGACAGGCGAAACTGAAGCTTTCTTT. V gene TRBV2 combines with J gene TRBJ1-1, with 8 bases lining up with TRBD1. Trimming at V came to 4 bases and at J to 5 bases, leaving 9 bases not matched to a gene. CDR3 size: 15 residues. CDR1 is SNHLY and CDR2 is FYNNEI in the germline V gene.

This chain joins TRBV7-2 and TRBJ1-2, with D perhaps TRBD1 (5 bases). The CDR3 consists of 15 residues. V lost 0 bases to trimming and J lost 8 bases, with 16 bases between them. From germline, CDR1 is SGHTA and CDR2 FQGNSA. CDR3 coding DNA: TGTGCCAGCAGCTTAGCGAACGTCGTCAGGGCCGGCTACACCTTC. Amino acids: CASSLANVVRAGYTF. Looking up the rest from reference TRBV7-2 and TRBJ1-2 gives the full variable domain: GAGVSQSPSNKVTEKGKDVELRCDPISGHTALYWYRQSLGQGLEFLIYFQGNSAPDKSGLPSDRFSAERTGGSVSTLTIQRTQQEDSAVYLCASSLANVVRAGYTFGSGTRLTVV.

The chain joins TRBV3-1 (or the pseudogene TRBV3-2) to TRBJ1-2, with TRBD1 identical over 7 bases. CDR3 length: 15 amino acids. V was pared by 0 bases and J by 6 bases, with 7 bases of the junction left unmatched. Germline V lookup: CDR1 LGHDT, CDR2 YNNKEL (reference sequence). CDR3 sequence reads: CASSQDLTGANGYTF. CDR3 DNA: TGTGCCAGCAGCCAAGATCTAACAGGGGCGAATGGCTACACCTTC.

J is TRBJ1-1 and V is TRBV7-9; D remains unclear. V was cut by 2 bases and J by 1 base, with 11 bases left in between. CDR1 and CDR2 (germline): SEHNR, FQNEAQ (reference sequence). The CDR3 covers 15 residues. The CDR3, as DNA: TGTGCCAGCAGCTTAATGTCACAACCGAACACTGAAGCTTTCTTT. This sequence encodes CASSLMSQPNTEAFF.

The CDR3 sequence: CASSGQGLSGNTIYF. The CDR3 bases are TGTGCCAGCAGTGGACAGGGGTTATCTGGAAACACCATATATTTT. The chain couples TRBV9 to TRBJ1-3; 9 bases agree with TRBD1. V shed 5 bases, J shed 1 base, and the junction held 4 bases outside the gene matches. CDR3 length: 15 residues. Germline V lookup: CDR1 SGDLS, CDR2 YYNGEE.

The rearrangement uses TRBV7-6 and TRBJ2-2; 8 nucleotides match TRBD2. Trimming cost V 3 bases and J 4 bases; bases outside gene matches: 1. The CDR3 sequence is 14 residues long. The V gene's germline CDR1 is SGHVS and CDR2 FNYEAQ. CDR3 in amino acids: CASSLGLGTGELFF. CDR3 in DNA: TGTGCCAGCAGCTTGGGACTAGGCACCGGGGAGCTGTTTTTT. The full variable domain, with the rest looked up from reference TRBV7-6 and TRBJ2-2, is GAGVSQSPRYKVTKRGQDVALRCDPISGHVSLYWYRQALGQGPEFLTYFNYEAQQDKSGLPNDRFSAERPEGSISTLTIQRTEQRDSAMYRCASSLGLGTGELFFGEGSRLTVL.

CDR3 amino acids: CASSLDAGFLGYTF. The CDR3 bases are TGCGCCAGCAGCTTGGATGCGGGTTTCCTTGGCTACACCTTC. The chain links TRBV5-1 to TRBJ1-2; D unresolved. From germline, CDR1 is SGHRS and CDR2 YFSETQ. Trimming took off 0 bases at V and 7 bases at J, with 13 bases between the two ends. CDR3 length equals 14 residues.